This is a list of T cell receptor beta chains from one sample in a study of identical twins. One entry per CDR3 protein results from TCRdb running MiXCR on the 5' RACE reads. Among hundreds of thousands of distinct CDR3 sequences listed, over 8.5% were seen once. The same data also went into a second study, on yellow fever vaccine responses in identical twins.

Sequencing was carried out using CD8+ T cells sorted from blood. The receptors derive from a woman aged 18-29 years in good health. Both conserved end residues are part of each CDR3. A D gene is named only where the DNA matches it firmly. The size of a clone is reported for some rows only, either as once, few or many, or as a class for expanded clones.

>few|14|TRBJ1-1|TRBV27|NA
CASSLGLGPTEAFF
TGTGCCAGCAGTTTAGGTCTTGGGCCGACTGAAGCTTTCTTT
>NA|15|TRBJ1-2|TRBV20-1|TRBD1
CSASPGQTLYRGYTF
TGCAGTGCTAGTCCGGGACAGACCCTCTATCGGGGCTACACCTTC
>many|19|TRBJ2-2|TRBV6-5|TRBD1
CASSYPKNPTGADTGELFF
TGTGCCAGCAGTTACCCTAAAAACCCTACAGGGGCAGACACCGGGGAGCTGTTTTTT
>NA|15|TRBJ1-3|TRBV5-1|NA
CASSPGITSGNTIYF
TGCGCCAGCAGCCCGGGCATAACCTCTGGAAACACCATATATTTT
>many|12|TRBJ2-1|TRBV29-1|NA
CSVGSGNNEQFF
TGCAGCGTTGGTAGCGGTAACAATGAGCAGTTCTTC
>NA|16|TRBJ1-3|TRBV10-3|TRBD1
CAISESLGTAGNTIYF
TGTGCCATCAGTGAGTCGCTCGGGACAGCTGGAAACACCATATATTTT
>NA|14|TRBJ2-4|TRBV20-1|NA
CSAVDTLAKNIQYF
TGCAGTGCTGTGGACACTTTAGCCAAAAACATTCAGTACTTC
>few|14|TRBJ2-7|TRBV27|TRBD1
CASSFLDRAYEQYF
TGTGCCAGCAGTTTCCTCGACAGGGCTTACGAGCAGTACTTC
>many|13|TRBJ2-7|TRBV6-2/TRBV6-3|NA
CASSYGGKYEQYF
TGTGCCAGCAGTTATGGCGGGAAATACGAGCAGTACTTC
>NA|18|TRBJ2-3|TRBV30|TRBD2
CAWSPGTSGGFSTDTQYF
TGTGCCTGGAGTCCCGGGACTAGCGGGGGGTTTAGCACAGATACGCAGTATTTT
>NA|16|TRBJ2-3|TRBV20-1|NA
CSARGQGRMVTDTQYF
TGCAGTGCTAGGGGCCAGGGAAGAATGGTCACAGATACGCAGTATTTT
>many|13|TRBJ2-7|TRBV29-1|TRBD2
CSILSGNVYEQYF
TGCAGCATCCTTAGCGGGAACGTTTACGAGCAGTACTTC
>NA|15|TRBJ2-3|TRBV28|NA
CASSPWTFRTDTQYF
TGTGCCAGCAGTCCGTGGACATTTCGGACAGATACGCAGTATTTT
>many|15|TRBJ1-4|TRBV9|TRBD1
CASSVAGRGDEKLFF
TGTGCCAGCAGCGTAGCCGGCAGGGGGGATGAAAAACTGTTTTTT
>many|15|TRBJ2-2|TRBV12-5|NA
CASGHLQGVTGELFF
TGTGCTAGTGGTCACCTACAGGGTGTCACCGGGGAGCTGTTTTTT
>few|17|TRBJ2-1|TRBV7-9|TRBD2
CASSSGLAGGPWNEQFF
TGTGCCAGCAGCTCGGGACTAGCGGGAGGGCCGTGGAATGAGCAGTTCTTC
>NA|14|TRBJ2-5|TRBV5-4|NA
CASSPLWAEETQYF
TGTGCCAGCAGCCCCCTTTGGGCAGAAGAGACCCAGTACTTC
>many|13|TRBJ2-7|TRBV29-1|TRBD2
CSVLSSGRYEQYF
TGCAGCGTTTTGTCTAGCGGGAGGTACGAGCAGTACTTC
>few|13|TRBJ2-2|TRBV9|NA
CASSVERTGELFF
TGTGCCAGCAGCGTAGAGAGGACCGGGGAGCTGTTTTTT
>NA|16|TRBJ2-1|TRBV12-3/TRBV12-4|NA
CASSPRGGEVYNEQFF
TGTGCCAGCAGCCCCCGGGGTGGAGAGGTGTACAATGAGCAGTTCTTC
>NA|14|TRBJ2-7|TRBV5-6|NA
CASSTPGQGREQYF
TGTGCCAGCAGCACCCCGGGACAAGGCCGCGAGCAGTACTTC
>many|14|TRBJ2-1|TRBV7-2|NA
CASSLAYEQLEQFF
TGTGCCAGCAGCTTAGCCTATGAACAGTTGGAGCAGTTCTTC
>NA|15|TRBJ2-5|TRBV13|NA
CASSLGRGPRKTQYF
TGTGCCAGCAGCTTAGGGCGGGGGCCCAGGAAGACCCAGTACTTC
>NA|14|TRBJ2-1|TRBV19|NA
CASSPGTLVNEQFF
TGTGCCAGTAGCCCCGGGACACTCGTCAATGAGCAGTTCTTC
>few|16|TRBJ1-1|TRBV5-1|NA
CASSPSWVDMNTEAFF
TGCGCCAGCAGCCCATCGTGGGTAGATATGAACACTGAAGCTTTCTTT
>many|14|TRBJ2-5|TRBV12-3/TRBV12-4|NA
CASSLWGVQETQYF
TGTGCCAGCAGTTTATGGGGGGTCCAAGAGACCCAGTACTTC
>many|15|TRBJ2-1|TRBV4-3|NA
CASSQDFSSIGEQFF
TGCGCCAGCAGCCAAGATTTCTCCAGCATCGGTGAGCAGTTCTTC
>few|13|TRBJ1-6|TRBV4-1|NA
CASSRTQNSPLHF
TGCGCCAGCAGCCGAACACAGAATTCACCCCTCCACTTT
>many|11|TRBJ2-3|TRBV12-3/TRBV12-4|NA
CASSFLDTQYF
TGTGCCAGCAGCTTCTTGGATACGCAGTATTTT
>many|17|TRBJ2-5|TRBV7-9|TRBD2
CASSSSGLAVYQETQYF
TGTGCCAGCAGCTCGTCTGGACTAGCGGTGTACCAAGAGACCCAGTACTTC
>few|15|TRBJ1-2|TRBV9|TRBD1
CASSHRGQDNYGYTF
TGTGCCAGCAGCCATCGGGGACAGGATAACTATGGCTACACCTTC
>few|16|TRBJ2-3|TRBV7-9|TRBD2
CASSVPGLVDRDTQYF
TGTGCCAGCAGCGTCCCGGGACTAGTGGACCGGGATACGCAGTATTTT
>few|15|TRBJ2-1|TRBV7-9|NA
CASSRLPVGYDEQFF
TGTGCCAGCAGCCGACTGCCAGTTGGGTACGATGAGCAGTTCTTC
>few|11|TRBJ2-2|TRBV12-3/TRBV12-4|NA
CASSLIGELFF
TGTGCCAGCAGTTTGATCGGGGAGCTGTTTTTT
>NA|17|TRBJ2-1|TRBV12-3/TRBV12-4|NA
CASSFEGGNPMGHEQFF
TGTGCCAGCAGTTTTGAAGGCGGGAACCCAATGGGCCATGAGCAGTTCTTC
>many|15|TRBJ1-3|TRBV29-1|NA
CSVMGHQFSGNTIYF
TGCAGCGTGATGGGGCACCAATTCTCTGGAAACACCATATATTTT
>NA|15|TRBJ2-1|TRBV6-2/TRBV6-3|NA
CASRYLGPTYNEQFF
TGTGCCAGCAGATACCTGGGACCCACTTACAATGAGCAGTTCTTC
>many|18|TRBJ2-5|TRBV25-1|TRBD2
CASSEFPPPTSDQETQYF
TGTGCCAGCAGTGAATTCCCTCCCCCTACTAGCGACCAAGAGACCCAGTACTTC
>NA|15|TRBJ2-1|TRBV7-6|NA
CASSSIGVAYNEQFF
TGTGCCAGCAGCTCCATTGGGGTAGCCTACAATGAGCAGTTCTTC
>many|16|TRBJ2-7|TRBV7-6|TRBD1
CASSYTGTGVSYEQYF
TGTGCCAGCAGCTATACCGGGACAGGGGTATCCTACGAGCAGTACTTC
>few|14|TRBJ2-7|TRBV5-6|NA
CASSFGQLGYEQYF
TGTGCCAGCAGCTTTGGACAGTTGGGCTACGAGCAGTACTTC
>many|13|TRBJ2-7|TRBV29-1|TRBD1
CSVWTGTEYEQYF
TGCAGCGTTTGGACCGGGACAGAGTACGAGCAGTACTTC
>NA|12|TRBJ2-4|TRBV20-1|NA
CSASAVSNIQYF
TGCAGTGCTAGCGCAGTCTCAAACATTCAGTACTTC
>many|15|TRBJ2-3|TRBV29-1|TRBD1
CSVEFDRGPTDTQYF
TGCAGCGTTGAATTTGATAGGGGGCCTACAGATACGCAGTATTTT
>NA|13|TRBJ2-7|TRBV6-2/TRBV6-3|NA
CASSPGVVYEQYF
TGTGCCAGCAGTCCCGGAGTAGTGTACGAGCAGTACTTC
>few|14|TRBJ2-3|TRBV7-9|NA
CASSLKGNTDTQYF
TGTGCCAGCAGCTTAAAAGGAAACACAGATACGCAGTATTTT
>NA|15|TRBJ2-2|TRBV19|NA
CASSIFQGSVGELFF
TGTGCCAGTAGTATATTTCAGGGATCGGTCGGGGAGCTGTTTTTT
>many|15|TRBJ2-1|TRBV7-9|TRBD2
CASSLVAGSLNEQFF
TGTGCCAGCAGCTTAGTAGCGGGAAGCTTAAATGAGCAGTTCTTC
>many|13|TRBJ2-7|TRBV5-1|NA
CASREGTVYEQYF
TGCGCCAGCAGGGAGGGGACAGTCTACGAGCAGTACTTC
>many|13|TRBJ2-1|TRBV29-1|NA
CSVEERDYNEQFF
TGCAGCGTTGAAGAACGAGACTACAATGAGCAGTTCTTC
>NA|15|TRBJ2-6|TRBV27|NA
CASSLYLSGANVLTF
TGTGCCAGCAGTTTATACCTCTCTGGGGCCAACGTCCTGACTTTC
>few|13|TRBJ2-7|TRBV5-1|NA
CASSLSYSYEQYF
TGCGCCAGCAGCCTTTCCTACTCCTACGAGCAGTACTTC
>few|13|TRBJ1-2|TRBV9|TRBD1
CASSAGTGDGYTF
TGTGCCAGCAGTGCCGGGACAGGGGACGGCTACACCTTC
>NA|18|TRBJ2-1|TRBV5-4|TRBD2
CASSSSLAGIGSYNEQFF
TGTGCCAGCAGCTCGTCACTAGCGGGGATCGGCTCCTACAATGAGCAGTTCTTC
>few|12|TRBJ2-2|TRBV29-1|NA
CSVVGVTGELFF
TGCAGCGTTGTGGGGGTAACCGGGGAGCTGTTTTTT
>NA|16|TRBJ2-1|TRBV11-3|NA
CASSAEGGATWDEQFF
TGTGCCAGCAGCGCCGAGGGAGGTGCCACCTGGGATGAGCAGTTCTTC
>NA|17|TRBJ2-4|TRBV7-8|TRBD2
CASSLVEREMSKNIQYF
TGTGCCAGCAGCTTAGTCGAGCGGGAGATGTCCAAAAACATTCAGTACTTC
>few|18|TRBJ2-3|TRBV5-1|TRBD2
CASSFLNGLAVSTDTQYF
TGCGCCAGCAGCTTTTTGAATGGGCTAGCGGTAAGCACAGATACGCAGTATTTT
>few|16|TRBJ2-3|TRBV12-3/TRBV12-4|NA
CASSEIIFTSTDTQYF
TGTGCCAGCAGCGAAATTATCTTTACTAGCACAGATACGCAGTATTTT
>NA|16|TRBJ2-3|TRBV28|TRBD1
CASSLSGTGGIDTQYF
TGTGCCAGCAGTTTGTCCGGGACAGGTGGGATAGATACGCAGTATTTT